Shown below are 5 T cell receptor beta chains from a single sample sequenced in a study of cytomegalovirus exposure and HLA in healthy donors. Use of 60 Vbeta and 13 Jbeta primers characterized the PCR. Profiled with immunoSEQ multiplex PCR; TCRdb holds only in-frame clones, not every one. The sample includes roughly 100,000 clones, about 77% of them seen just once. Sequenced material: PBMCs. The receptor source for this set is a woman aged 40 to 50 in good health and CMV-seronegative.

The CDR3 is CASSYRPGQLNTEAFF. The CDR3 DNA follows: TGTGCCAGCAGCTATAGACCGGGACAGCTGAACACTGAAGCTTTCTTT. J is TRBJ1-1 and V is TRBV5-5, with TRBD1 matching over 7 bases. Looked up from germline, CDR1 is SGHKS and CDR2 is YYEKEE (reference sequence). V shed 3 bases, J shed 0 bases, and the junction held 8 bases outside the gene matches. The CDR3 is 16 residues long.

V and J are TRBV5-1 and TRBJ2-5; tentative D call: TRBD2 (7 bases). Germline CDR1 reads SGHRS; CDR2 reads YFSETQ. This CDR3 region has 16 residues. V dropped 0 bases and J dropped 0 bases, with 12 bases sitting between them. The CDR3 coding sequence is TGCGCCAGCAGCTTGGTTGGGGGGGGGCACCAAGAGACCCAGTACTTC. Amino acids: CASSLVGGGHQETQYF.

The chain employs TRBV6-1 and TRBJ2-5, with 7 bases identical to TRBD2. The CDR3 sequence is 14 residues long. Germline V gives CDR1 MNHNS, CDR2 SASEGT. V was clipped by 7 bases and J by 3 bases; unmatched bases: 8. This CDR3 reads CASILWRGKETQYF. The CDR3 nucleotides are TGTGCCAGCATCCTATGGCGGGGGAAAGAGACCCAGTACTTC.

CDR3 sequence: CASSPRTALSSYNSPLHF. The CDR3 DNA follows: TGTGCCAGCAGTCCCCGGACAGCCCTAAGCTCCTATAATTCACCCCTCCACTTT. V and J are TRBV28 and TRBJ1-6, with a possible D match to TRBD1 (6 bases). With 5 bases removed from V and 0 bases from J, the gap between germline ends came to 17 bases. CDR1 MDHEN and CDR2 SYDVKM come from the germline V gene. CDR3 length: 18 residues.

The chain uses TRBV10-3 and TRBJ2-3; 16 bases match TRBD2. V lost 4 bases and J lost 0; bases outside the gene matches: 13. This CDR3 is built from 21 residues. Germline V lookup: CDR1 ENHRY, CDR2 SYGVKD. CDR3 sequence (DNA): TGTGCCATCAGTGGAGGGTCTTCGGGGACTAGCGGGGGGGCTAGCACAGATACGCAGTATTTT. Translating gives CAISGGSSGTSGGASTDTQYF.